This T cell receptor (beta chain) was obtained from a study of blood T cell repertoires in COVID-19. About the study: Spain, Italy and the United States supplied samples that represented acute and convalescent COVID-19. The analysed material was cDNA or gDNA that came from T cells, B-cell-depleted T cells, or PBMCs.

This clone was detected once. The germline CDR1 and CDR2 sequences are LNHDA and SQIVND (reference sequence). The CDR3 spans 14 residues. V was cut by 5 bases and J by 6 bases, with 17 bases left in between. In the original processing: Amplification from reference gene primers served as the basis for estimated nucleated cell counts. Generated by immunoSEQ multiplex PCR, the TCRdb table keeps only in-frame clones and is missing some. That table supplies the V and J calls and clone size; D and trimming were determined from the DNA. The data hold a few hundred thousand clones, with about 90% observed a single time. The Seattle site enrolled patients during active infection and followed them longitudinally.

The origin of this receptor is a woman aged 25-40 years with COVID-19, enrolled during active disease. The chain uses TRBV19 and TRBJ2-7; possible D gene TRBD1, 6 bases. The sequenced material came from peripheral blood. The CDR3 sequence: CASSSSRGVFEQYF. The CDR3 DNA follows: TGTGCCAGTAGTTCTAGCAGGGGAGTATTCGAGCAGTACTTC.